The 2 T cell receptor beta chains below all came from one sample that was sequenced in a study of response to subunit inactivated influenza vaccine. Each CDR3 protein is one row after TCRdb ran MiXCR on the RT-PCR reads. The top ten hold roughly 36% of the sample, which has approximately 160,000 distinct CDR3 sequences, around 10% seen once. Sequenced here: CD8+ T cells sorted from PBMCs, sampled around 2 years after vaccination. The receptors originated from a man in his fifties or sixties who received an inactivated influenza vaccine.

The chain is built from TRBV29-1 and TRBJ2-3; 8 bases agree with TRBD2. CDR1 SQVTM and CDR2 ANQGSEA come from the germline V gene. J was trimmed by 1 base and V by 5 bases; bases with no gene match: 8. This CDR3 is 15 amino acids long. CDR3: CSVKGELAGTDTQYF. The DNA for the CDR3 is TGCAGCGTTAAAGGCGAACTAGCGGGCACAGATACGCAGTATTTT.

This clonotype was found a few times. The chain links TRBV11-2 to TRBJ2-1, with TRBD2 matching 12 bases. After removal of 1 base from V and 12 bases from J, the junction contained 4 bases not matched to a gene. CDR1 is SGHAT and CDR2 is FQNNGV in the germline V gene. This CDR3 is 14 amino acids long. The CDR3, as DNA: TGTGCCAGCAGCTTAGGCCAACTAGCGGGAGGGCAGTTCTTC. This codes for CASSLGQLAGGQFF.